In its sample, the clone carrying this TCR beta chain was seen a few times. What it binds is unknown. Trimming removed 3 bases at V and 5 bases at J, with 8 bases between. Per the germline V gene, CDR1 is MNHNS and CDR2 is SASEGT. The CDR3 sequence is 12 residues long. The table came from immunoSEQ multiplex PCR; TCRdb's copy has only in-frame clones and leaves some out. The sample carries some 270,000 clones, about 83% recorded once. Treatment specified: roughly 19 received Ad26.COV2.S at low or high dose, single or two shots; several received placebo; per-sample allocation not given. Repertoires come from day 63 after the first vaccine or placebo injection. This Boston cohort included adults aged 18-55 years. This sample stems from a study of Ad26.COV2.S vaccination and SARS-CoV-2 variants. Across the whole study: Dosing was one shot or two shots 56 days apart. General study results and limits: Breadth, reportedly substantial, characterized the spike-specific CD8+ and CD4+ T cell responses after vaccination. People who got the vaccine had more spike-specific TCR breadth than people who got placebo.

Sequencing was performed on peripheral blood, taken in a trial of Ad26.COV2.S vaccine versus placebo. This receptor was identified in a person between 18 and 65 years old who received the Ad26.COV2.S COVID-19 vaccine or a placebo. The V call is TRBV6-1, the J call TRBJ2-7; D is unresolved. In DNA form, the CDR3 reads TGTGCCAGCAGTGACGGTTGGGACGAGCAGTACGTC. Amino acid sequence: CASSDGWDEQYV.